The clone carrying this TCR beta chain was detected only a few times. The target antigen is unknown. A single record per CDR3 protein comes from TCRdb applying MiXCR to the reads. The sample holds about 180,000 distinct CDR3 sequences, about 18% seen once. With 2 bases clipped from V and 5 bases from J, the junction kept 14 bases outside the gene matches. The CDR3 contains 17 residues. The data were taken from a study of T cell repertoires in cytomegalovirus infection. Study-level information: Public TCR beta signatures marked donors with CMV infection and the matching HLA.

Points from the study as a whole: CMV-specific TCR beta clonotypes restricted by HLA-C dominated the ex vivo response.

The clonotype was recovered from a human donor in good health (CMV status not recorded). Some clones in this sample may be carry-over from other donors' samples. The chain employs TRBV12-3 or TRBV12-4 and TRBJ2-7, with 8 positions matching TRBD1. Sequencing input: CD8+ T cells from PBMCs. The chain's CDR3 is CASSLLDRAKPGDEQYF. The DNA for the CDR3 is TGTGCCAGCAGTTTACTGGACAGGGCAAAGCCTGGGGACGAGCAGTACTTC.